Listed below are T cell receptor beta chains from one sample, sequenced in a study of cytomegalovirus exposure and HLA in healthy donors. The table came from immunoSEQ multiplex PCR; TCRdb's copy has only in-frame clones and leaves some out. The sample table sets out about 200,000 clones. Sequences were obtained from PBMCs. These receptors were obtained from a girl aged 2-10 years in good health and CMV-seropositive. CDR3s include the opening cysteine and the closing phenylalanine or tryptophan. D genes are given only for firm matches.

j_gene,d_gene,v_gene,CDR3aa,CDR3nt
TRBJ1-5,NA,TRBV4-1,CASSQETGPRLPQHF,TGCGCCAGCAGCCAGGAGACAGGTCCACGACTACCCCAGCATTTT
TRBJ2-3,TRBD2,TRBV6-4,CAGSDSGGSGVDTQYF,TGTGCCGGCAGTGACTCTGGCGGGAGTGGAGTAGATACGCAGTATTTT
TRBJ2-7,TRBD2,TRBV15,CATSRDRLAHSYEQYF,TGTGCCACCAGCAGAGATAGACTAGCCCATTCCTACGAGCAGTACTTC
TRBJ1-1,NA,TRBV7-2,CATNRQAGDTEAFF,TGTGCCACGAATCGACAGGCTGGTGACACTGAAGCTTTCTTT
TRBJ2-2,NA,TRBV19,CASSVQGNTGELFF,TGTGCCAGTAGTGTCCAGGGAAACACCGGGGAGCTGTTTTTT
TRBJ2-1,TRBD1,TRBV5-1,CASSLLGTANNEQFF,TGCGCCAGCAGCTTGTTAGGGACAGCAAACAATGAGCAGTTCTTC
TRBJ2-1,NA,TRBV7-8,CASSLFGNEQFF,TGTGCCAGCAGCCTTTTCGGGAATGAGCAGTTCTTC
TRBJ2-7,NA,TRBV5-4,CASSLEGYEQYF,TGTGCCAGCAGCTTGGAGGGGTACGAGCAGTACTTC
TRBJ1-5,NA,TRBV2,CASSTSQPQHF,TGTGCCAGCAGTACTAGTCAGCCCCAGCATTTT
TRBJ2-7,TRBD2,TRBV7-2,CASSLTMGLAGETGQYF,TGTGCCAGCAGCTTAACTATGGGACTAGCGGGAGAGACTGGGCAGTACTTC
TRBJ2-7,NA,TRBV20-1,CSARGKIEQYF,TGCAGTGCTAGGGGCAAGATCGAGCAGTACTTC
TRBJ2-7,TRBD2,TRBV2,CASSGTSATYEQYF,TGTGCCAGCAGCGGGACTAGCGCTACCTACGAGCAGTACTTC
TRBJ2-3,TRBD2,TRBV28,CASSFPPAGLAGNTDTQYF,TGTGCCAGCAGTTTCCCCCCGGCGGGACTAGCGGGAAACACAGATACGCAGTATTTT
TRBJ2-7,TRBD2,TRBV7-2,CASSPGGVSYEQYF,TGTGCCAGCAGCCCGGGGGGAGTTTCCTACGAGCAGTACTTC
TRBJ2-1,NA,TRBV28,CASSQTADRSYNEQFF,TGTGCCAGCAGTCAAACAGCGGATCGCTCCTACAATGAGCAGTTCTTC
TRBJ2-1,TRBD2,TRBV7-7,CASGLEGTSGSGEQFF,TGTGCTAGCGGCTTAGAGGGGACTAGCGGGAGTGGTGAGCAGTTCTTC
TRBJ2-7,TRBD1,TRBV6-1,CASSDQLGDRFSYEQYF,TGTGCCAGCAGTGACCAATTGGGGGACAGGTTCTCCTACGAGCAGTACTTC
TRBJ1-1,TRBD1,TRBV29-1,CSVKQGRVAEAFF,TGCAGCGTCAAACAGGGGCGGGTTGCTGAAGCTTTCTTT
TRBJ2-2,TRBD2,TRBV7-9,CASSPIAGRGWELFF,TGTGCCAGCAGCCCAATAGCGGGGAGAGGTTGGGAGCTGTTTTTT
TRBJ1-6,TRBD1,TRBV7-2,CASSLAGQVVTSPLHF,TGTGCCAGCAGCTTAGCGGGACAGGTGGTGACCTCACCCCTCCACTTT
TRBJ2-7,NA,TRBV18,CASSPRQGNYEQYF,TGTGCCAGCTCACCGCGTCAGGGGAACTACGAGCAGTACTTC
TRBJ2-7,TRBD2,TRBV6-5,CASSYAGGDSYEQYF,TGTGCCAGCAGTTACGCCGGGGGGGACTCCTACGAGCAGTACTTC
TRBJ2-3,TRBD1,TRBV6-5,CASRQGADTQYF,TGTGCCAGCAGACAGGGGGCGGATACGCAGTATTTT
TRBJ1-1,TRBD1,TRBV5-7,CASSLQQGVVTEAFF,TGTGCCAGCAGTTTACAACAGGGGGTGGTCACTGAAGCTTTCTTT
TRBJ2-1,NA,TRBV27,CASSQTGYEQFF,TGTGCCAGCAGTCAGACCGGGTATGAGCAGTTCTTC
TRBJ1-1,NA,TRBV7-9,CASSLKSDTEAFF,TGTGCCAGCAGCTTAAAGAGCGACACTGAAGCTTTCTTT
TRBJ1-1,NA,TRBV5-1,CASSSNTEAFF,TGCGCCAGCAGCTCTAATACGGAAGCTTTCTTT
TRBJ2-3,TRBD2,TRBV2,CASSRLADTDTQYF,TGTGCCAGCAGTCGACTAGCGGACACAGATACGCAGTATTTT
TRBJ2-1,NA,TRBV11-2,CASSSIRSAASYNEQFF,TGTGCCAGCAGCTCAATACGGAGCGCGGCCTCCTACAATGAGCAGTTCTTC
TRBJ1-1,TRBD1,TRBV2,CAAGQGGTEAFF,TGTGCCGCAGGACAGGGAGGCACTGAAGCTTTCTTT
TRBJ2-7,NA,TRBV4-2,CASSQAGFSGAYEQYF,TGTGCCAGCAGCCAAGCGGGCTTTTCGGGGGCCTACGAGCAGTACTTC
TRBJ1-2,NA,TRBV6-5,CASSASSGGYTF,TGTGCCAGCAGTGCGTCCAGCGGGGGCTACACCTTC
TRBJ2-4,TRBD2,TRBV11-2,CASSSIRGRVVENIQYF,TGTGCCAGCAGCTCCATCCGGGGGAGGGTAGTGGAAAACATTCAGTACTTC
TRBJ1-2,NA,TRBV19,CASTPEGEGGGYTF,TGTGCCAGTACCCCCGAGGGCGAAGGGGGTGGCTACACCTTC
TRBJ1-5,TRBD1,TRBV19,CASRQGIGNQPQHF,TGTGCCAGCAGACAGGGAATTGGCAATCAGCCCCAGCATTTT
TRBJ2-1,TRBD2,TRBV6-4,CASSDSRGATFF,TGTGCCAGCAGTGACTCGCGGGGGGCCACGTTCTTC
TRBJ2-3,TRBD2,TRBV5-1,CASSLVQRELGDTQYF,TGCGCCAGCAGCTTGGTCCAGCGGGAGTTGGGAGATACGCAGTATTTT
TRBJ1-1,NA,TRBV5-6,CASSLLGTGEAFF,TGTGCCAGCAGCTTGTTGGGGACTGGGGAAGCTTTCTTT
TRBJ2-4,NA,TRBV5-6,CASSLGLGSAAKNIQYF,TGTGCCAGCAGCTTGGGGCTAGGGAGCGCGGCCAAAAACATTCAGTACTTC
TRBJ1-1,TRBD1,TRBV25-1,CASSELGGSTEAFF,TGTGCCAGCAGTGAATTAGGGGGCTCCACTGAAGCTTTCTTT
TRBJ2-2,TRBD2,TRBV9,CASSVAVVAGSNTGELFF,TGTGCCAGCAGCGTAGCTGTTGTAGCGGGGTCGAACACCGGGGAGCTGTTTTTT
TRBJ2-7,NA,TRBV7-2,CASSLDGAGEYEQYF,TGTGCCAGCAGCTTAGATGGGGCAGGGGAGTACGAGCAGTACTTC
TRBJ2-2,TRBD2,TRBV7-2,CASSRVAGADTGELFF,TGTGCCAGCAGCCGAGTAGCGGGAGCGGACACCGGGGAGCTGTTTTTT
TRBJ2-3,TRBD2,TRBV10-3,CAIQSGKGSDTQYF,TGTGCCATCCAGAGCGGGAAAGGGTCAGATACGCAGTATTTT
TRBJ2-3,TRBD2,TRBV6-5,CASSYQRDALGTQYF,TGTGCCAGCAGTTACCAGCGGGATGCACTGGGTACGCAGTATTTT
TRBJ2-2,TRBD1,TRBV6-5,CASRRRDRGAGELFF,TGTGCCAGCAGGCGCCGTGACAGGGGAGCCGGGGAGCTGTTTTTT
TRBJ2-3,NA,TRBV4-1,CASSLGPTNTDTQYF,TGCGCCAGCAGCTTGGGGCCAACCAACACAGATACGCAGTATTTT